The rows below give T cell receptor beta chains drawn from one sample of a study of blood T cell dynamics during melanoma immunotherapy. Data came from immunoSEQ multiplex PCR; TCRdb stores just in-frame clones and leaves some out. The sample has 8,000 to 9,000 clones, about 85% seen once; the top ten hold 6.3%. Source: blood, taken from a patient treated with checkpoint blockade. The receptor source for this set is a human donor with melanoma. Both conserved end residues are part of each CDR3. A D gene is named only where the DNA matches it firmly. Size is stated for part of the rows, as once, few or many counts, or as a class when the clone is expanded.

V gene	clone size	D gene	J gene	CDR3 protein	CDR3 DNA
TRBV7-2	.	TRBD1	TRBJ1-6	CASSLARTGGPSPLHF	TGTGCCAGCAGCTTAGCGAGGACAGGGGGCCCTTCACCCCTCCACTTT
TRBV2	.	TRBD2	TRBJ2-1	CASRSGTSQVGNEQFF	TGTGCCAGCAGATCAGGGACTAGCCAGGTGGGCAATGAGCAGTTCTTC
TRBV18	.	.	TRBJ1-2	CASSQIAGYTF	TGTGCCAGCTCCCAGATAGCTGGCTACACCTTC
TRBV7-2	.	.	TRBJ1-1	CASSDRNTEAFF	TGTGCCAGCAGCGACAGGAACACTGAAGCTTTCTTT
TRBV7-9	.	TRBD1	TRBJ2-7	CASSQDEGQGNLEQYF	TGTGCCAGCAGCCAAGACGAAGGACAGGGGAACCTGGAGCAGTACTTC
TRBV5-4	.	.	TRBJ2-7	CASSFGRRTPDEQYF	TGTGCCAGCAGCTTTGGACGGAGGACTCCTGACGAGCAGTACTTC
TRBV9	.	.	TRBJ1-5	CASSVDGSNQPQHF	TGTGCCAGCAGCGTAGACGGCAGCAATCAGCCCCAGCATTTT
TRBV6-5	.	.	TRBJ2-7	CASSERLVYEQYF	TGTGCCAGCAGTGAACGACTTGTGTACGAGCAGTACTTC
TRBV29-1	once	.	TRBJ1-5	CSAETGEPNQPQHF	TGCAGCGCTGAAACGGGGGAGCCCAATCAGCCCCAGCATTTT
TRBV19	.	.	TRBJ2-1	CASSMTGGFSNEQFF	TGTGCCAGTAGTATGACGGGGGGCTTCTCAAATGAGCAGTTCTTC
TRBV6-5	.	.	TRBJ1-2	CASSLRAGDGYTF	TGTGCCAGCAGTCTCCGGGCGGGCGATGGCTACACCTTC
TRBV6-1	once	TRBD2	TRBJ2-1	CASSVSGSIYNEQFF	TGTGCCAGCAGTGTGAGCGGGAGTATCTACAATGAGCAGTTCTTC
TRBV21-1	once	.	TRBJ1-3	CASSKRPPSGNTIYF	TGTGCCAGCAGCAAAAGGCCACCCTCTGGAAACACCATATATTTT
TRBV5-1	.	TRBD2	TRBJ2-7	CASSPGPSGTYEQYF	TGCGCCAGCAGCCCGGGCCCTAGCGGCACCTACGAGCAGTACTTC
TRBV19	.	.	TRBJ2-1	CASSMRQGYYNEQFF	TGTGCCAGTAGTATGAGGCAGGGATACTACAATGAGCAGTTCTTC
TRBV4-3	.	.	TRBJ2-3	CASSQDSAISSTDTQYF	TGCGCCAGCAGCCAAGATTCGGCCATTTCTAGCACAGATACGCAGTATTTT
TRBV7-2	.	TRBD1	TRBJ2-2	CASSRDRVNTGELFF	TGTGCCAGCAGCCGGGACAGGGTCAACACCGGGGAGCTGTTTTTT
TRBV18	once	.	TRBJ1-3	CASSPRISELSGNTIYF	TGTGCCAGCTCACCCAGAATCTCTGAGCTCTCTGGAAACACCATATATTTT